This T cell receptor (beta chain) was captured by sequencing in a study of cytomegalovirus exposure and HLA in healthy donors. Germline CDR1 reads SGHRS; CDR2 reads YFSETQ. The CDR3 totals 15 residues. V lost 4 bases and J lost 4, with 14 bases in between. 13 Jbeta primers and 60 Vbeta primers were used for the PCR. The data were produced by immunoSEQ multiplex PCR, yet TCRdb's version contains in-frame clones alone and is incomplete. The sample lists about 91,000 clones, about 68% seen once, with 2% to 2.5% in the top ten. The chain recombines TRBV5-1 with TRBJ1-4, with D perhaps matching TRBD1 (5 bases). The sequencing sample was made of PBMCs. The origin of this receptor is a human donor in good health. CDR3 residues: CASSPGGDGNEKLFF. The CDR3 nucleotides are TGCGCCAGCAGCCCCGGGGGAGATGGTAATGAAAAACTGTTTTTT.